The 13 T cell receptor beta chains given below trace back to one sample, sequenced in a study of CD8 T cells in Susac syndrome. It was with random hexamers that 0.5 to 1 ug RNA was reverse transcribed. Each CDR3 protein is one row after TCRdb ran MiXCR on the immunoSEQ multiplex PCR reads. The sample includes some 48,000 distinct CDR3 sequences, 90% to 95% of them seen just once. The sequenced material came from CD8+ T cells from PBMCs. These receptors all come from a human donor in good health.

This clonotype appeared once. The CDR3 spells CASSLTGTWGEAFF. The CDR3 DNA reads as TGTGCCAGCAGTCTTACCGGGACATGGGGTGAAGCTTTCTTT. J is TRBJ1-1 and V is TRBV27; weak D call: TRBD1 (6 bases). The CDR3 spans 14 residues. Trimming took 5 bases from V and 7 from J, leaving 17 bases between them. CDR1 is MNHEY and CDR2 is SMNVEV in the germline V gene (reference sequence).

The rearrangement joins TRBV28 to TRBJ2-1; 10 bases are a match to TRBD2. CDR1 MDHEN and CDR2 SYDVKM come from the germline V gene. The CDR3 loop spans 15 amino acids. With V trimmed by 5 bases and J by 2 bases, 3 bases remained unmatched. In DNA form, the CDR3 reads TGTGCCAGCAGTCGGACTAGCGGCCCCTACAATGAGCAGTTCTTC. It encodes CASSRTSGPYNEQFF.

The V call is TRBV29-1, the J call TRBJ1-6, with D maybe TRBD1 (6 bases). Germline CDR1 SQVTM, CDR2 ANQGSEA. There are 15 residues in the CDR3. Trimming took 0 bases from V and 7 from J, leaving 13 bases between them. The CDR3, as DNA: TGCAGCGTTGAAGACAGGACAGAGCCAAATTCACCCCTCCACTTT. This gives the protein CSVEDRTEPNSPLHF.

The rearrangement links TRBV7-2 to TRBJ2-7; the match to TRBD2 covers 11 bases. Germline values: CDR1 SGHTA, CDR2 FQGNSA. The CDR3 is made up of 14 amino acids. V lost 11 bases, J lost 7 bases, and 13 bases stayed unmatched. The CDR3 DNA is TGTGCCGGTGCCGGGACTAGCGGCCTGCGGGAGCAGTACTTC. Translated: CAGAGTSGLREQYF.

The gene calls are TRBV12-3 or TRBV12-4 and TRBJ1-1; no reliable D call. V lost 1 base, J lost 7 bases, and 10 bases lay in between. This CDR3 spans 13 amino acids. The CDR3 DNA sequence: TGTGCCAGCAGTTTAGTTGGAGATGGTGAAGCTTTCTTT. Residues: CASSLVGDGEAFF.

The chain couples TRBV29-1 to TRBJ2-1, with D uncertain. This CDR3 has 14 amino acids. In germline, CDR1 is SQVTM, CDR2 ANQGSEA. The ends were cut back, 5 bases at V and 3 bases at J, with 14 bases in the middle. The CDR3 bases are TGCAGCGTTTTCGGCGTAGATGGCTACAATGAGCAGTTCTTC. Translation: CSVFGVDGYNEQFF.

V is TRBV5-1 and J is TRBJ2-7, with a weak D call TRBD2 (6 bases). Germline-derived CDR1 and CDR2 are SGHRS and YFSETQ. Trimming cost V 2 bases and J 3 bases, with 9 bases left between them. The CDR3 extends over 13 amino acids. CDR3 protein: CASSFGGNYEQYF. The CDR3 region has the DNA TGCGCCAGCAGCTTCGGGGGAAACTACGAGCAGTACTTC.

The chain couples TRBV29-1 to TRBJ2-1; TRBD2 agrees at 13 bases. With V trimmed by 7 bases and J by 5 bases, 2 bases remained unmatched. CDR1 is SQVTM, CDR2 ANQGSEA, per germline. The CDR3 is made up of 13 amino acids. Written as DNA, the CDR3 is TGCAGCGGTGGACTAGCGGGAGACAATGAGCAGTTCTTC. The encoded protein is CSGGLAGDNEQFF.

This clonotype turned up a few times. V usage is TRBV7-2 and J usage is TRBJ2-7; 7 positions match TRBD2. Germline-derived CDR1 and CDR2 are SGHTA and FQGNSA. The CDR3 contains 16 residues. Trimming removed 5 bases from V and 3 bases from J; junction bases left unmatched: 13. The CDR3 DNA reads TGTGCCAGCAGCGGGGGGGACGAAACGAAACTCTACGAGCAGTACTTC. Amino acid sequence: CASSGGDETKLYEQYF.

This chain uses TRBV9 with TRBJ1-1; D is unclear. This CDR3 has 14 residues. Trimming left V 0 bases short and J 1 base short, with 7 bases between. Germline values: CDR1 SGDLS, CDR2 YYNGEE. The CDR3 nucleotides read TGTGCCAGCAGCGTAGGGACCCAGAACACTGAAGCTTTCTTT. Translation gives CASSVGTQNTEAFF.

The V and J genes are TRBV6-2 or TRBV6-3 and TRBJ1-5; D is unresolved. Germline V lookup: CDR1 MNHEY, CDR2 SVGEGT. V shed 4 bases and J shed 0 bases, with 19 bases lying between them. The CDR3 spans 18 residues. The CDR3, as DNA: TGTGCCAGCAGTTCATCGACATCCCAGCCTTATAGCAATCAGCCCCAGCATTTT. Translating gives CASSSSTSQPYSNQPQHF.

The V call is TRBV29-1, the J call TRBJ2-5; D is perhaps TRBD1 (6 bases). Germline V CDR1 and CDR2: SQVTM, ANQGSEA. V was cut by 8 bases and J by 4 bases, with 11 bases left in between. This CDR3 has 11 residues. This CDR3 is CSTEQGETQYF. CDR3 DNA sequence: TGCAGCACTGAACAGGGAGAGACCCAGTACTTC. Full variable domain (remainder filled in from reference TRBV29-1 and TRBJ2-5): SAVISQKPSRDICQRGTSLTIQCQVDSQVTMMFWYRQQPGQSLTLIATANQGSEATYESGFVIDKFPISRPNLTFSTLTVSNMSPEDSSIYLCSTEQGETQYFGPGTRLLVL.

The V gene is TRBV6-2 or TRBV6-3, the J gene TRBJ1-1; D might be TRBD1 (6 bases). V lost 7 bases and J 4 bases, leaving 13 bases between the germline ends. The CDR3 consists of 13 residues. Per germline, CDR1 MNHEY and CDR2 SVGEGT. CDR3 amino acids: CASKRSGATEAFF. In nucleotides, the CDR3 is TGTGCCAGCAAGAGGTCGGGGGCCACTGAAGCTTTCTTT.